This record concerns one T cell receptor beta chain sequence. Its antigen is as yet unknown. CDR1 is LGHNA, CDR2 YNFKEQ, per germline. The CDR3 totals 16 residues. The V and J ends lost 1 base and 2 bases, in that order; junction bases with no gene match: 4. The data were taken from a study of cytomegalovirus exposure and HLA in healthy donors. Findings of the study overall: Reports credit the classifier with highly specific, highly sensitive diagnosis of cytomegalovirus status. For presence/absence analyses, sequencing depth was assumed to be roughly uniform across donors.

The PCR was carried out with 60 Vbeta primers and 13 Jbeta primers. Sequenced by immunoSEQ multiplex PCR; TCRdb stores in-frame clones only, minus some. The sample records about 98,000 clones, about 80% being singletons. The chain links TRBV4-2 to TRBJ2-2, with 7 bases lining up with TRBD2. The TCR originated in a man aged 18 to 35 in good health and CMV-seropositive. The sequenced material came from PBMCs. The DNA for the CDR3 is TGTGCCAGCAGCCAAGGCAGCGGGGTAAACACCGGGGAGCTGTTTTTT. Protein: CASSQGSGVNTGELFF.